This T cell receptor beta chain was identified in a study of blood T cells in healthy people across ages. Findings and caveats of the study: As age increased, TCR beta diversity per million T cells fell in a roughly linear fashion.

Sample-barcoded 5' priming and a J-beta primer mix drove a second PCR of roughly 6 to 12 cycles. With 12 random nucleotides, a template-switch adaptor tagged each individual cDNA molecule. Each CDR3 protein gets one entry after TCRdb re-called the 5' RACE reads with MiXCR. The repertoire holds 380,000 or so distinct CDR3 sequences, over 45% seen once, with 51% in the top ten. A note on this clonotype: Antigen unknown.

Isolation recovered at least 6.5 million PBMCs from every sample. The germline V gene has CDR1 SGHTA and CDR2 FQGNSA. The CDR3 is 15 residues long. This chain links TRBV7-2 with TRBJ2-1, with 11 bases matching TRBD2. The end of the DNA fits TRBJ2-7 better, so the J call may be wrong. The specimen sequenced was blood. The clonotype was recovered from a man aged 55 to 70 in good health. The CDR3: CASSPRLAGKNEQYF. Written as DNA, the CDR3 is TGTGCCAGCAGCCCCCGACTAGCGGGAAAGAATGAGCAGTACTTC.